The rows below give T cell receptor beta chains drawn from one sample of a study of T cell responses to AZD1222 COVID-19 vaccine. Produced via immunoSEQ multiplex PCR; TCRdb's table is partial and in-frame only. This table has 95,000 to 150,000 clones, under 90% appearing once. Material: peripheral blood, obtained on day 0 of AZD1222 vaccination. The receptors derive from an adult in good health. The CDR3 runs from the conserved cysteine through the conserved F or W. The order of the fields is clone size, V gene, D gene, J gene, CDR3 protein, CDR3 DNA. A D gene is named only where the DNA matches it firmly. A row's size may be missing; if present it is once, few, many or a size class.

once	TRBV7-2	NA	TRBJ1-1	CASSFGNKGAFF	TGTGCCAGCAGCTTTGGAAATAAAGGAGCTTTCTTT
once	TRBV6-5	NA	TRBJ1-3	CASSSGQSGNTIYF	TGTGCCAGCAGTTCCGGACAGTCTGGAAACACCATATATTTT
NA	TRBV18	NA	TRBJ1-2	CASSPGEGHYGYTF	TGTGCCAGCTCACCCGGGGAGGGACACTATGGCTACACCTTC
NA	TRBV30	NA	TRBJ1-1	CAWSVTYNTEAFF	TGTGCCTGGAGTGTAACATATAACACTGAAGCTTTCTTT
NA	TRBV6-5	TRBD1	TRBJ2-7	CASSTRTGLYEQYF	TGTGCCAGCAGTACAAGGACAGGGCTCTACGAGCAGTACTTC
NA	TRBV20-1	NA	TRBJ1-2	CSASTGGYFGYTF	TGCAGTGCTAGTACGGGGGGCTATTTTGGCTACACCTTC
once	TRBV2	NA	TRBJ1-2	CASRGLFLYGYTF	TGTGCCAGCAGAGGACTCTTCCTCTATGGCTACACCTTC
NA	TRBV7-9	TRBD1	TRBJ1-5	CASSLWTGRHQPQHF	TGTGCCAGCAGCTTATGGACAGGGCGCCATCAGCCCCAGCATTTT
NA	TRBV5-1	NA	TRBJ2-3	CASSPGEADTQYF	TGCGCCAGCAGCCCGGGCGAGGCAGATACGCAGTATTTT
NA	TRBV28	TRBD1	TRBJ1-2	CASRKRDRGPGYTF	TGTGCCAGCAGAAAGCGGGACAGGGGGCCGGGCTACACCTTC
few	TRBV30	NA	TRBJ2-3	CAWKTGDLTDTQYF	TGTGCCTGGAAAACAGGGGACTTAACAGATACGCAGTATTTT
NA	TRBV19	TRBD1	TRBJ1-5	CASTLSGTGSNQPQHF	TGTGCCAGTACCCTTAGCGGGACAGGGTCTAATCAGCCCCAGCATTTT
NA	TRBV5-3	TRBD1	TRBJ1-1	CARSLWVGQGNTEAFF	TGTGCCAGAAGCTTGTGGGTCGGACAGGGGAACACTGAAGCTTTCTTT
NA	TRBV5-1	TRBD2	TRBJ2-7	CASSLDLAGGLDEQYF	TGCGCCAGCAGCTTGGATCTAGCGGGAGGGCTGGACGAGCAGTACTTC
NA	TRBV7-9	NA	TRBJ2-2	CASSLGRTGTGELFF	TGTGCCAGCAGCTTGGGCAGGACTGGGACCGGGGAGCTGTTTTTT
NA	TRBV24-1	TRBD2	TRBJ2-3	CATSDAGTSGTDTQYF	TGTGCCACCAGTGATGCCGGGACTAGCGGCACAGATACGCAGTATTTT
NA	TRBV6-1	NA	TRBJ2-7	CASSESGGSYEQYF	TGTGCCAGCAGTGAAAGCGGTGGCTCCTACGAGCAGTACTTC
NA	TRBV5-4	TRBD1	TRBJ2-7	CASSLGGDRAVYEQYF	TGTGCCAGCAGCTTAGGGGGGGACAGGGCGGTCTACGAGCAGTACTTC
NA	TRBV5-6	NA	TRBJ1-5	CASSRGNSNQPQHF	TGTGCCAGCAGCCGGGGAAATAGCAATCAGCCCCAGCATTTT
NA	TRBV27	NA	TRBJ1-1	CASIMNTEAFF	TGTGCCAGCATTATGAACACTGAAGCTTTCTTT
NA	TRBV28	NA	TRBJ2-4	CASGARLQYF	TGTGCCAGTGGTGCCCGGTTACAGTACTTC
NA	TRBV6-5	TRBD1	TRBJ1-4	CASSHPTGRGEKLFF	TGTGCCAGCAGCCATCCGACAGGGAGGGGTGAAAAACTGTTTTTT
once	TRBV2	TRBD1	TRBJ2-6	CASRTGRGANVLTF	TGTGCCAGCCGGACAGGGCGCGGGGCCAACGTCCTGACTTTC
NA	TRBV19	NA	TRBJ2-2	CASSLNQVSAGSCFF	NA
NA	TRBV3-1/TRBV3-2	NA	TRBJ2-5	CASSPGPGPPQYF	TGTGCCAGCAGCCCCGGTCCGGGGCCGCCCCAGTACTTC
NA	TRBV12-3/TRBV12-4	NA	TRBJ1-5	CASNAGTGQPQHF	TGTGCCAGCAATGCAGGGACGGGTCAGCCCCAGCATTTT
NA	TRBV6-5	TRBD1	TRBJ2-2	CASKDRGLFGELFF	TGTGCCAGCAAGGACAGGGGGCTTTTCGGGGAGCTGTTTTTT
once	TRBV6-5	NA	TRBJ1-2	CASSRGDGYTF	TGTGCCAGCAGCCGGGGGGACGGCTACACCTTC
NA	TRBV2	NA	TRBJ1-6	CASSVEGPSPLHF	TGTGCCAGCAGTGTAGAGGGACCATCACCCCTCCACTTT
once	TRBV7-6	NA	TRBJ1-3	CASSLELGNSGNTIYF	TGTGCCAGCAGCTTAGAGCTGGGAAACTCTGGAAACACCATATATTTT
NA	TRBV19	NA	TRBJ2-7	CASSTGGRGSYEQYF	TGTGCCAGTAGTACTGGAGGAAGAGGCTCCTACGAGCAGTACTTC
NA	TRBV18	TRBD1	TRBJ2-7	CASSLGTGGSYEQYF	TGTGCCAGCTCACTGGGGACAGGGGGAAGCTACGAGCAGTACTTC
once	TRBV10-2	NA	TRBJ1-2	CAISTSTEFVGNGYTF	TGCGCCATCTCAACCTCTACGGAGTTTGTTGGTAATGGCTACACCTTC
NA	TRBV7-8	NA	TRBJ1-1	CASSPRIGGAEAFF	TGTGCCAGCAGCCCCAGAATAGGAGGGGCTGAAGCTTTCTTT
NA	TRBV6-5	NA	TRBJ2-5	CASSYSSGGQETQYF	TGTGCCAGCAGTTACTCGTCCGGGGGCCAAGAGACCCAGTACTTC
NA	TRBV19	TRBD1	TRBJ1-5	CASSVYRGEQPQHF	TGTGCCAGTAGCGTTTACAGGGGGGAACAGCCCCAGCATTTT
NA	TRBV27	NA	TRBJ1-4	CASRRAGVNEKLFF	TGTGCCAGCAGGAGAGCGGGGGTTAATGAAAAACTGTTTTTT
NA	TRBV6-5	NA	TRBJ1-5	CASVRNSNQPQHF	TGTGCCAGCGTGAGGAATAGCAATCAGCCCCAGCATTTT
once	TRBV30	NA	TRBJ1-6	CAWRRNSPLHF	TGTGCCTGGAGACGGAATTCACCCCTCCACTTT
NA	TRBV12-3/TRBV12-4	NA	TRBJ1-1	CASSFNTNTEAFF	TGTGCCAGCAGTTTTAACACGAACACTGAAGCTTTCTTT
NA	TRBV2	TRBD1	TRBJ2-5	CASRQTGGQETQYF	TGTGCCAGCAGACAAACAGGGGGACAAGAGACCCAGTACTTC
NA	TRBV27	TRBD2	TRBJ2-1	CASSRVAVTSGGVQEQFF	TGTGCCAGCAGTAGGGTCGCCGTGACTAGCGGGGGGGTCCAGGAGCAGTTCTTC
NA	TRBV5-5	TRBD2	TRBJ2-7	CASSPSLAGGPGEQYF	TGTGCCAGCAGCCCCTCCCTAGCGGGAGGGCCGGGGGAGCAGTACTTC
NA	TRBV19	NA	TRBJ1-1	CASSIASSGNTEAFF	TGTGCCAGTAGTATCGCCTCCAGTGGGAACACTGAAGCTTTCTTT
once	TRBV28	NA	TRBJ1-6	CASSLPGRDSPLHF	TGTGCCAGCAGCCTCCCCGGGAGGGATTCACCCCTCCACTTT
NA	TRBV7-9	NA	TRBJ1-1	CASSLELGDTEAFF	TGTGCCAGCAGCTTAGAATTGGGGGACACTGAAGCTTTCTTT
NA	TRBV3-1/TRBV3-2	NA	TRBJ2-5	CASSQGFLTDTPVETQYF	TGTGCCAGCAGCCAAGGTTTCTTGACGGATACCCCGGTGGAGACCCAGTACTTC
few	TRBV6-5	NA	TRBJ1-1	CASRYGRDTEAFF	TGTGCCAGCAGGTACGGGAGGGACACTGAAGCTTTCTTT
NA	TRBV3-1/TRBV3-2	NA	TRBJ2-3	CASSPAQITDTQYF	TGTGCCAGCAGCCCGGCCCAGATCACAGATACGCAGTATTTT
NA	TRBV4-1	NA	TRBJ2-7	CASSPRSGPVSYEQYF	TGCGCCAGCAGCCCTCGTTCAGGGCCAGTCTCCTACGAGCAGTACTTC